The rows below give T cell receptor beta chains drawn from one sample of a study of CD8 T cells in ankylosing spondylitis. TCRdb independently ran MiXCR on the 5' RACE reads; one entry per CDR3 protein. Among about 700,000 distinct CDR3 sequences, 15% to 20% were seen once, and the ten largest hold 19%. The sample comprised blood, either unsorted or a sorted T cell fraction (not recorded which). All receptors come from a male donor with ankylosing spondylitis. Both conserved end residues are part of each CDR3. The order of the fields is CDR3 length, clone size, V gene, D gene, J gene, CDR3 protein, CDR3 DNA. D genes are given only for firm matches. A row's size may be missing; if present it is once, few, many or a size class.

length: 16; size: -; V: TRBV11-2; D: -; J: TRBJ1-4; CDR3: CASSSRAGSAGEKLFF; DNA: TGTGCCAGCAGCTCCCGCGCTGGGTCGGCGGGAGAAAAACTGTTTTTT
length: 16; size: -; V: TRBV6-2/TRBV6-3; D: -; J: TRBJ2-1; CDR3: CASRPEGGSPYNEQFF; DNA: TGTGCCAGCAGACCCGAGGGGGGGTCCCCCTACAATGAGCAGTTCTTC
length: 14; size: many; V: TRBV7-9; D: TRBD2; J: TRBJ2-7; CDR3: CASMGGTGSYEQYF; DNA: TGTGCCAGCATGGGGGGGACGGGCTCCTACGAGCAGTACTTC
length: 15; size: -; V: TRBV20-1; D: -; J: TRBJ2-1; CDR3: CSASWGDGSYNEQFF; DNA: TGCAGTGCTAGTTGGGGGGACGGCTCCTACAATGAGCAGTTCTTC
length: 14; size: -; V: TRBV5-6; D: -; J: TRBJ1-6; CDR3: CASSLGGPNSPLHF; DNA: TGTGCCAGCAGCTTGGGGGGTCCTAATTCACCCCTCCACTTT
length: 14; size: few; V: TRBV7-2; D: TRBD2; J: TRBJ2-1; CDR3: CASSLEGTNNEQFF; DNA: TGTGCCAGCAGCTTAGAAGGGACTAACAATGAGCAGTTCTTC
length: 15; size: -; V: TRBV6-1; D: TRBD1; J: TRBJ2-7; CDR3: CASSTPGTGRYEQYF; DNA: TGTGCCAGCAGCACCCCCGGGACAGGTCGGTACGAGCAGTACTTC
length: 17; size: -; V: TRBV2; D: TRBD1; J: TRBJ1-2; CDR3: CASQGRQGIVANYGYTF; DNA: TGTGCCAGCCAGGGCCGACAGGGGATTGTGGCTAACTATGGCTACACCTTC
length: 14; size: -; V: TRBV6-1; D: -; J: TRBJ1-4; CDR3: CASSQADSVGKLFF; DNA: TGTGCCAGCAGCCAAGCCGACTCGGTAGGAAAACTGTTTTTT
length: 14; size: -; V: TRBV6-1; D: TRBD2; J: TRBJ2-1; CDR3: CASKAGGSYNEQFF; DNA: TGTGCCAGCAAGGCGGGAGGCTCCTACAATGAGCAGTTCTTC
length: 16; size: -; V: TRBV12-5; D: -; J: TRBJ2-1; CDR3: CASGTPSGFSYNEQFF; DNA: TGTGCTAGTGGTACTCCCTCGGGGTTCTCCTACAATGAGCAGTTCTTC
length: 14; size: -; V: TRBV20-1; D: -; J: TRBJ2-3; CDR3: CSASATGGADTQYF; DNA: TGCAGTGCTAGTGCCACAGGAGGAGCAGATACGCAGTATTTT